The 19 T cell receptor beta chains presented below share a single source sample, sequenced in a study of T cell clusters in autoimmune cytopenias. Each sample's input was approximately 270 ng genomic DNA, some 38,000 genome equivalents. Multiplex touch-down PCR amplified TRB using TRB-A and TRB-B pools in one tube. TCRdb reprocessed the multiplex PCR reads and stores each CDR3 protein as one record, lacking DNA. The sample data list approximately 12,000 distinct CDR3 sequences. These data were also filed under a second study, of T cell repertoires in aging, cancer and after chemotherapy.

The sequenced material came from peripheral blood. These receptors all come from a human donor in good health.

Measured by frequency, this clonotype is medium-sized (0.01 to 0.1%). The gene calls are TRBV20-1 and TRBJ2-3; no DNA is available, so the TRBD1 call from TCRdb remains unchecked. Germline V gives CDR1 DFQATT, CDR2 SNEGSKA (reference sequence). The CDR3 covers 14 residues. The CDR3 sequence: CSASGAGLTDTQYF.

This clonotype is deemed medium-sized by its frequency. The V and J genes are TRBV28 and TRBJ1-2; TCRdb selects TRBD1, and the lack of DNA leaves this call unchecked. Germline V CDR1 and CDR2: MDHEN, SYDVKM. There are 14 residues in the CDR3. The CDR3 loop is CASRLDSERYGYTF.

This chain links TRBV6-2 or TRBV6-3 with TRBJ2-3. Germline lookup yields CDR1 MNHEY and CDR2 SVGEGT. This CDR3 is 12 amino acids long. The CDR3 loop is CASSYNGDTQYF.

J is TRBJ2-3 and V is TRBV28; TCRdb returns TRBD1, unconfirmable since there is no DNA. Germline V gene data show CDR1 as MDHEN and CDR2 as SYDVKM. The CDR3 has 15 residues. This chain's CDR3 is CASSLSQGFGDTQYF.

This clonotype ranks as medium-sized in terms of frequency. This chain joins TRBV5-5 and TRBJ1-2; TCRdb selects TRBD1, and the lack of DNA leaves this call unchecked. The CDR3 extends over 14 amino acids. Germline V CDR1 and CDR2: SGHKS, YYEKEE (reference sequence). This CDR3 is CASSLDGQGNGYTF. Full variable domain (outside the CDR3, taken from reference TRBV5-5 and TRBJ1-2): DAGVTQSPTHLIKTRGQQVTLRCSPISGHKSVSWYQQVLGQGPQFIFQYYEKEERGRGNFPDRFSARQFPNYSSELNVNALLLGDSALYLCASSLDGQGNGYTFGSGTRLTVV.

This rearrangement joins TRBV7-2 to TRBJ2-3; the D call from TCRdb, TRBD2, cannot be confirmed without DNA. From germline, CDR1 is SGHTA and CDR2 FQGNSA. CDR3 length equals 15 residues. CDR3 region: CASSFVAGVTDTQYF. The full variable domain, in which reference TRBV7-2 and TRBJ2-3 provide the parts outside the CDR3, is GAGVSQSPSNKVTEKGKDVELRCDPISGHTALYWYRQSLGQGLEFLIYFQGNSAPDKSGLPSDRFSAERTGGSVSTLTIQRTQQEDSAVYLCASSFVAGVTDTQYFGPGTRLTVL.

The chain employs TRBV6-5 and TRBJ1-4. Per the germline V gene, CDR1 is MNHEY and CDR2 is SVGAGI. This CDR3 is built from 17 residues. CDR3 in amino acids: CASSERRRTEFNEKLFF.

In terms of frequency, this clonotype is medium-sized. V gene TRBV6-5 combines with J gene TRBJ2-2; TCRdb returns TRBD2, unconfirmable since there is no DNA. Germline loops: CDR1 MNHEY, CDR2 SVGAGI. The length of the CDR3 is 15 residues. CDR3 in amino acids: CASSYPEEGSGELFF.

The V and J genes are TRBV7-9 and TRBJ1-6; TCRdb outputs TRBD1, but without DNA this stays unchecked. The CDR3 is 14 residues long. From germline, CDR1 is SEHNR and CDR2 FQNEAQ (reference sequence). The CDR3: CASSWYDSPQPLRF. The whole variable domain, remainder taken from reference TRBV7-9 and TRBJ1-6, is DTGVSQNPRHKITKRGQNVTFRCDPISEHNRLYWYRQTLGQGPEFLTYFQNEAQLEKSRLLSDRFSAERPKGSFSTLEIQRTEQGDSAMYLCASSWYDSPQPLRFGNGTRLTVT.

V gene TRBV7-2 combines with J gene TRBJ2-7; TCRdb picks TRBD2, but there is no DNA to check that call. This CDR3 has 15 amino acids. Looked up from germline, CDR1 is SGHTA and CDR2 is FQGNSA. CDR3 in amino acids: CASSRTSGGLYEQYF.

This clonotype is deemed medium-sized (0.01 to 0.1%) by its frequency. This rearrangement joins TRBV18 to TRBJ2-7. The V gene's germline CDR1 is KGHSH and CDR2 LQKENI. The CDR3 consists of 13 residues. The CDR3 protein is CASSPDSTYEQYF.

The CDR3 here is CASSYSGTSGGSSTDTQYF. The rearrangement links TRBV6-2 or TRBV6-3 to TRBJ2-3; the TCRdb call, TRBD2, lacks DNA for checking. Germline loops: CDR1 MNHEY, CDR2 SVGEGT. The CDR3 has 19 amino acids.

CDR3 loop: CASSIEGGRQETQYF. The rearrangement links TRBV19 to TRBJ2-5; TCRdb names TRBD1, which stays unverified in the absence of DNA. The V gene's germline CDR1 is LNHDA and CDR2 SQIVND (reference sequence). The CDR3 has 15 residues.

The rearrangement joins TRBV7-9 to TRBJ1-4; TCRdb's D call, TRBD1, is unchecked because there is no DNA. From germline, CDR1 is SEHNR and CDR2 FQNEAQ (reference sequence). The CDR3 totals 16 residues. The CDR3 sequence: CASSLGQSSTNEKLFF.

The CDR3 loop reads CASSQVGSSYEQYF. This chain connects TRBV7-2 to TRBJ2-7; without DNA, the TCRdb call of TRBD1 cannot be checked. The CDR3 has 14 residues. CDR1 is SGHTA, CDR2 FQGNSA, per germline.

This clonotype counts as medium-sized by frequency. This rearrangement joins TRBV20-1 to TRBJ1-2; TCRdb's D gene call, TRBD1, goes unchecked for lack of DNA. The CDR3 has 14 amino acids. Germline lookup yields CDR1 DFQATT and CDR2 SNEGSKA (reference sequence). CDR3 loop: CSARSYVSTGSYTF.

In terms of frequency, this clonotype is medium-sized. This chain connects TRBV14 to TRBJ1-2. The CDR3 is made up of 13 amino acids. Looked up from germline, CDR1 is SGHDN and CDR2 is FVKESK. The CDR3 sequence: CASSQELNYGYTF.

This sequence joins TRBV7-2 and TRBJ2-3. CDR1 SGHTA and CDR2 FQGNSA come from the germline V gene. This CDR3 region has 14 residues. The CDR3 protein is CASSLRVVADTQYF. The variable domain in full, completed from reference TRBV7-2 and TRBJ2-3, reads GAGVSQSPSNKVTEKGKDVELRCDPISGHTALYWYRQSLGQGLEFLIYFQGNSAPDKSGLPSDRFSAERTGGSVSTLTIQRTQQEDSAVYLCASSLRVVADTQYFGPGTRLTVL.

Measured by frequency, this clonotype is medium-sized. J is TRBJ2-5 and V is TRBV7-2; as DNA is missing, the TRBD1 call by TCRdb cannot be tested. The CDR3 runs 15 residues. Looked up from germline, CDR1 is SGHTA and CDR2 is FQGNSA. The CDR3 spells CASSLGGQFVETQYF. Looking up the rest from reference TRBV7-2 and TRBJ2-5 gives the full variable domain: GAGVSQSPSNKVTEKGKDVELRCDPISGHTALYWYRQSLGQGLEFLIYFQGNSAPDKSGLPSDRFSAERTGGSVSTLTIQRTQQEDSAVYLCASSLGGQFVETQYFGPGTRLLVL.